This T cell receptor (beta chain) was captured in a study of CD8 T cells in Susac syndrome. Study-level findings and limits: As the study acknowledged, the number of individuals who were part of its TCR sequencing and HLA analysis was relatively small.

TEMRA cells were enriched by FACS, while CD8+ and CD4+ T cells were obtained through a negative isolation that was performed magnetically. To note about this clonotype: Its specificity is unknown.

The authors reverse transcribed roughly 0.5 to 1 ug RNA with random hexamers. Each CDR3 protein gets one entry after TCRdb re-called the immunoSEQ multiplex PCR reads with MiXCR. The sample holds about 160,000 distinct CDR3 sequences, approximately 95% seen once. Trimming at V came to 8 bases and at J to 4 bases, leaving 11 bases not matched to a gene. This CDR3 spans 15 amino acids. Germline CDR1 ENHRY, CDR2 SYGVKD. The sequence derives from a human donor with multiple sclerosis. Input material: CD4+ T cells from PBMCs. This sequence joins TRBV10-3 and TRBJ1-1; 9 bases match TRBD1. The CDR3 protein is CAIRQGGLTSTEAFF. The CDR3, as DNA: TGTGCCATCCGACAGGGGGGCCTAACCAGCACTGAAGCTTTCTTT.